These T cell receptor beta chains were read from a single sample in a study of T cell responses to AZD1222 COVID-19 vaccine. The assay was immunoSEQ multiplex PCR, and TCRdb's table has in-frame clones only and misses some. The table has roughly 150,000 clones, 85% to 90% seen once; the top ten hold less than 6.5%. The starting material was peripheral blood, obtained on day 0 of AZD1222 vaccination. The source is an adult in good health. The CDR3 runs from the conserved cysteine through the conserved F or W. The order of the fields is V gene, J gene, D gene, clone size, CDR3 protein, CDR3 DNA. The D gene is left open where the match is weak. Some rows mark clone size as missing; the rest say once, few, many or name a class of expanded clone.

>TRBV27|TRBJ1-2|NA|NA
CASSMGGRGYTF
TGTGCCAGCAGCATGGGGGGCCGTGGCTACACCTTC
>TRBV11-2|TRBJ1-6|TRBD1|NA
CASSRGGQWSPLHF
TGTGCCAGCAGCCGGGGGGGACAGTGGTCACCCCTCCACTTT
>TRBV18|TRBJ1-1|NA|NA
CASSPPVNTEAFF
TGTGCCAGCTCACCACCGGTCAACACTGAAGCTTTCTTT
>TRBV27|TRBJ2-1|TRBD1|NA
CASSLVTGGHEQFF
TGTGCCAGCAGTTTAGTAACAGGGGGGCATGAGCAGTTCTTC
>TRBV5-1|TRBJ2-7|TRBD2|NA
CASRPLAGVRDEQYF
TGCGCCAGCAGGCCCCTAGCGGGAGTAAGGGACGAGCAGTACTTC
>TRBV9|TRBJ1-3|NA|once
CASSVFRGGTGNTIYF
TGTGCCAGCAGCGTCTTTCGGGGGGGCACGGGAAACACCATATATTTT
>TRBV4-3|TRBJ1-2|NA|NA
CASSQEFGSPGVGYTF
TGCGCCAGCAGCCAAGAATTCGGTTCCCCTGGGGTGGGCTACACCTTC
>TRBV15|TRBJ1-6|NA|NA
CATSNTGGSSYNSPLHF
TGTGCCACCAGCAACACAGGTGGAAGCTCCTATAATTCACCCCTCCACTTT
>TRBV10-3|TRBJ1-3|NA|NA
CAISEFSSGNTIYF
TGTGCCATCAGTGAGTTTAGCTCTGGAAACACCATATATTTT
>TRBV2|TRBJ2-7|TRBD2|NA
CASSVAGSYEQYF
TGTGCCAGCAGTGTAGCGGGGTCCTACGAGCAGTACTTC
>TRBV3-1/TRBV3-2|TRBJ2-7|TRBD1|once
CASSQVISGDRRIHEQYF
TGTGCCAGCAGCCAAGTCATTTCCGGGGACAGGCGGATCCACGAGCAGTACTTC
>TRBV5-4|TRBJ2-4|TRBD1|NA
CASSFDRVGYIQYF
TGTGCCAGCAGCTTCGACAGGGTGGGGTACATTCAGTACTTC
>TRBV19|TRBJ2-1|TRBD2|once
CASSNGGVSYNEQFF
TGTGCCAGTAGTAACGGGGGGGTCTCCTACAATGAGCAGTTCTTC
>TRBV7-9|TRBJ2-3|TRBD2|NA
CASSPGLGHDTQYF
TGTGCCAGCAGCCCTGGACTAGGGCACGATACGCAGTATTTT
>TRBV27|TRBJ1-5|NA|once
CASSPTVNRNQPQHF
TGTGCCAGCAGTCCGACAGTTAATCGCAATCAGCCCCAGCATTTT
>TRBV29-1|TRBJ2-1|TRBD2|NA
CSVVGPGGPGNEQFF
TGCAGCGTTGTGGGGCCGGGGGGGCCTGGTAATGAGCAGTTCTTC
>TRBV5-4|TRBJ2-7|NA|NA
CASSLTGAPYEQYF
TGTGCCAGCAGCTTGACCGGGGCCCCCTACGAGCAGTACTTC
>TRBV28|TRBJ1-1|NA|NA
CASSFTGRAGVTEAFF
TGTGCCAGCAGTTTCACGGGGAGGGCAGGGGTCACTGAAGCTTTCTTT
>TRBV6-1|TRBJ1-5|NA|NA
CASSAGVEGGSLRDQPQHF
TGTGCCAGCAGTGCGGGGGTCGAAGGAGGGAGTCTAAGGGATCAGCCCCAGCATTTT
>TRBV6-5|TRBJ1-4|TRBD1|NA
CASSYLTGAGGEKLFF
TGTGCCAGCAGTTACCTCACAGGGGCGGGCGGAGAAAAACTGTTTTTT
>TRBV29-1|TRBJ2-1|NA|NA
CSVETNEQFF
TGCAGCGTTGAAACCAATGAGCAGTTCTTC
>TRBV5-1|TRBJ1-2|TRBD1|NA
CASSFGQGSGYTF
TGCGCCAGCAGCTTTGGACAGGGATCTGGCTACACCTTC
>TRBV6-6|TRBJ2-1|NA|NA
CASSYVDEQFF
TGTGCCAGCAGTTATGTGGATGAGCAGTTCTTC
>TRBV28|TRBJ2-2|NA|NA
CASSGNANTGELFF
TGTGCCAGCAGTGGCAATGCGAACACCGGGGAGCTGTTTTTT
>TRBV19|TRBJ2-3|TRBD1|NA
CASNSPPGTGGTDTQYF
TGTGCCAGTAACTCCCCCCCCGGGACAGGGGGCACAGATACGCAGTATTTT
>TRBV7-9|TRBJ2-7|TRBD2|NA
CASSLVSGVPYEQYF
TGTGCCAGCAGCTTAGTAAGCGGGGTTCCCTACGAGCAGTACTTC
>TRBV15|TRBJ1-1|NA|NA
CATSPRSGTLRLDTEAFF
TGTGCCACCAGCCCTCGTTCGGGGACCCTCCGACTAGACACTGAAGCTTTCTTT
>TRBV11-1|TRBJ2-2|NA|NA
CASSHGQKGAGELFF
TGTGCCAGCAGCCACGGACAGAAAGGAGCCGGGGAGCTGTTTTTT
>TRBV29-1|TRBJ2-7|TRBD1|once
CSVSWGDRASYEQYF
TGCAGCGTTAGCTGGGGGGACAGGGCCTCCTACGAGCAGTACTTC
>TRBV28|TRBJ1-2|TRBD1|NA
CASGIGTAYGYTF
TGTGCCAGCGGCATCGGGACAGCTTATGGCTACACCTTC
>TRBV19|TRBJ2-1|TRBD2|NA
CASSTPGSGGADEQFF
TGTGCCAGTAGTACCCCGGGGAGCGGGGGGGCCGATGAGCAGTTCTTC
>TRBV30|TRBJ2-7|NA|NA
CAWSVGSVGPEQYF
TGTGCCTGGAGTGTCGGTTCGGTGGGACCGGAGCAGTACTTC
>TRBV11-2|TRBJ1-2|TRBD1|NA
CASSLSPDRLLRGYTF
TGTGCCAGCAGCTTAAGCCCGGACAGGCTACTTCGGGGCTACACCTTC
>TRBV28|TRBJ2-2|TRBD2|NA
CASSLFSSGSSPGELFF
TGTGCCAGCAGTTTATTTTCGAGCGGGAGTTCTCCCGGGGAGCTGTTTTTT
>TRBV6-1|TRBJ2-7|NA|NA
CASSESRVRDEQYF
TGTGCCAGCAGTGAATCTCGGGTTAGGGACGAGCAGTACTTC
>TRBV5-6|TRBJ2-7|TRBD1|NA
CASSSGQGGEQYF
TGTGCCAGCAGCTCCGGACAGGGAGGCGAGCAGTACTTC
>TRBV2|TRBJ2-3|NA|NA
CASSLMDFRVMDTQYF
TGTGCCAGCAGTCTTATGGACTTTCGGGTGATGGATACGCAGTATTTT
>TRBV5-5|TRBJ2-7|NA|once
CASSPPPAGRYEQYF
TGTGCCAGCAGCCCGCCCCCGGCGGGAAGATACGAGCAGTACTTC
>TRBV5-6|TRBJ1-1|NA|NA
CASSLEAGHLMNTEAFF
TGTGCCAGCAGCCTAGAAGCAGGCCACCTAATGAACACTGAAGCTTTCTTT
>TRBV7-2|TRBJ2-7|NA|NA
CASSPWGFNSYEQYF
TGTGCCAGCAGCCCCTGGGGCTTTAACTCCTACGAGCAGTACTTC
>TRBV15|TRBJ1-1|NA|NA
CATSLGSGARNTEAFF
TGTGCCACCAGCCTCGGTTCAGGGGCTCGGAACACTGAAGCTTTCTTT
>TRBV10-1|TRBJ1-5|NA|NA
CARYQPQHF
TGCGCCAGGTATCAGCCCCAGCATTTT
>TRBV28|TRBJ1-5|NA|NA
CASIGGWQDSNQPQHF
TGTGCCAGCATTGGGGGGTGGCAGGATAGCAATCAGCCCCAGCATTTT
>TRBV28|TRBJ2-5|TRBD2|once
CASSLLPGGMEETQYF
TGTGCCAGCAGTTTACTTCCGGGAGGGATGGAAGAGACCCAGTACTTC
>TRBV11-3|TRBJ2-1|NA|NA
CASSSHSSGSSYNEQFF
TGTGCCAGCAGCTCCCATAGTTCGGGATCCTCCTACAATGAGCAGTTCTTC
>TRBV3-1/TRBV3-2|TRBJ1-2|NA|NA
CASSQDMTLRGYTF
TGTGCCAGCAGCCAAGACATGACGCTGAGGGGCTACACCTTC
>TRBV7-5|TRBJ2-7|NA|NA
CVRSLGSSYEQYF
TGTGTCAGAAGCTTAGGGAGTTCCTACGAGCAGTACTTC
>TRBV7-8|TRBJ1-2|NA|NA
CASSLGGGSNYGYTF
TGTGCCAGCAGCTTAGGGGGAGGTTCTAACTATGGCTACACCTTC
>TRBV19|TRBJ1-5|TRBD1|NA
CASSQQGANQPQHF
TGTGCCAGTAGTCAACAGGGGGCCAATCAGCCCCAGCATTTT
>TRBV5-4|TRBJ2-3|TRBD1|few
CASSTQTGADTQYF
TGTGCCAGCAGCACTCAAACAGGGGCAGATACGCAGTATTTT
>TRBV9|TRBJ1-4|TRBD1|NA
CASSAGQVNEKLFF
TGTGCCAGCAGCGCCGGACAGGTTAATGAAAAACTGTTTTTT
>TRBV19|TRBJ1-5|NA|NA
CASSVTGWHQPQHF
TGTGCCAGTAGCGTAACAGGGTGGCATCAGCCCCAGCATTTT
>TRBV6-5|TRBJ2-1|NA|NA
CASRNGPEWGNEQFF
TGTGCCAGCAGAAATGGGCCGGAATGGGGCAATGAGCAGTTCTTC
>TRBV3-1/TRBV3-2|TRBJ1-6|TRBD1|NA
CASSQATGGGNSPLHF
TGTGCCAGCAGCCAAGCGACAGGGGGCGGAAATTCACCCCTCCACTTT
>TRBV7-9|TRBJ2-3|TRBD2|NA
CASSEKAGASTDTQYF
TGTGCCAGCAGCGAAAAAGCGGGGGCTAGCACAGATACGCAGTATTTT
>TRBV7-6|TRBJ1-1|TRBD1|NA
CASSLSGQVNTEAFF
TGTGCCAGCAGCTTGTCGGGACAGGTGAACACTGAAGCTTTCTTT
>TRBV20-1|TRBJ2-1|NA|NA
CSAIRYNEQFF
TGCAGTGCTATTCGCTACAATGAGCAGTTCTTC
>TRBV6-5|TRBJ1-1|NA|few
CASKTAMNTEAFF
TGTGCCAGTAAGACGGCGATGAACACTGAAGCTTTCTTT